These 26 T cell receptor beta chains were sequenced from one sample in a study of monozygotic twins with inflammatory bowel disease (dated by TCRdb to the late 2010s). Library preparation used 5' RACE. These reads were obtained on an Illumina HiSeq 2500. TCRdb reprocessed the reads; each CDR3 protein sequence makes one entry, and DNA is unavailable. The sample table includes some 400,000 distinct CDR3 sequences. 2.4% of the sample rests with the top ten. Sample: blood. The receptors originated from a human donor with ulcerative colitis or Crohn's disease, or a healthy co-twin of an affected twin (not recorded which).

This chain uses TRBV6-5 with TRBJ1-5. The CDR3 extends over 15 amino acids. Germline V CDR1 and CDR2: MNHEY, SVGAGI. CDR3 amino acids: CASRLSNVLNQPQHF.

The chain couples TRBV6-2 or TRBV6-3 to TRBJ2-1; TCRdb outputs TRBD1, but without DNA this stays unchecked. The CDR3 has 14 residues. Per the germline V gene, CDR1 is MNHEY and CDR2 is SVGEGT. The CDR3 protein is CASIRGESYNEQFF.

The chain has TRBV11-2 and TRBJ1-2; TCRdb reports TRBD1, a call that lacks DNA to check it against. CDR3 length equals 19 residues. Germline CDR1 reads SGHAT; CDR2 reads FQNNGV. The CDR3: CASSLSGGFDRVDNYGYTF.

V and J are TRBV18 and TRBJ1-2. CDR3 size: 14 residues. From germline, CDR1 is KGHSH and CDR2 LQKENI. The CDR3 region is CASSPDGQTYGYTF. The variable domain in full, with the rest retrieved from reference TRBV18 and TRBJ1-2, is NAGVMQNPRHLVRRRGQEARLRCSPMKGHSHVYWYRQLPEEGLKFMVYLQKENIIDESGMPKERFSAEFPKEGPSILRIQQVVRGDSAAYFCASSPDGQTYGYTFGSGTRLTVV.

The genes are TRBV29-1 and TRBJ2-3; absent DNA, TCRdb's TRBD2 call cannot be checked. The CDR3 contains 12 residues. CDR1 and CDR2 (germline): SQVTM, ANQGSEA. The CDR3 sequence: CSVEVLMGLGAF.

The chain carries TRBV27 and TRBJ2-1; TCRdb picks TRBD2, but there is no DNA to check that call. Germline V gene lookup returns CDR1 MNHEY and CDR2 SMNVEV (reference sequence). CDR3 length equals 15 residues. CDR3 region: CASEDRTRGRHEQFF.

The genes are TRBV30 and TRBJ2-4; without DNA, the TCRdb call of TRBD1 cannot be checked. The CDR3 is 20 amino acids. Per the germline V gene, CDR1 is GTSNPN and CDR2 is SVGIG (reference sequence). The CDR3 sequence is CAWSVWEGTPDRLAKNIQYF.

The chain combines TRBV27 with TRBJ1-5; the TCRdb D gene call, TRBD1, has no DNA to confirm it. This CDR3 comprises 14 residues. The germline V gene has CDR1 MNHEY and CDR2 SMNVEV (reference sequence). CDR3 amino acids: CASSPGESNQPQHF.

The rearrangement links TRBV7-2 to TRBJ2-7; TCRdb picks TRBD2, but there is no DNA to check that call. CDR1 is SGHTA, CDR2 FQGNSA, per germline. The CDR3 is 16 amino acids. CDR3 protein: CASSLLAGAPSYEQYF.

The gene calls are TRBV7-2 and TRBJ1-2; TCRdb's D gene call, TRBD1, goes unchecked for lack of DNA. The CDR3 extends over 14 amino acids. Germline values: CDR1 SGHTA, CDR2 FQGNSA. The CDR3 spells CASRSRQDRYGYTF.

CDR3 amino acids: CASSPGLAGAGEQYF. The rearrangement links TRBV5-1 to TRBJ2-7; the D call from TCRdb, TRBD2, cannot be confirmed without DNA. The V gene's germline CDR1 is SGHRS and CDR2 YFSETQ. This CDR3 region has 15 residues.

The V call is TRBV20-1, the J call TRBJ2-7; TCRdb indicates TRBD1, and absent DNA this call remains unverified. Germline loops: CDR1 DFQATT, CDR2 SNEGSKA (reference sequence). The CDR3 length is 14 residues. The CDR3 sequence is CSASKGDGSYEQYF.

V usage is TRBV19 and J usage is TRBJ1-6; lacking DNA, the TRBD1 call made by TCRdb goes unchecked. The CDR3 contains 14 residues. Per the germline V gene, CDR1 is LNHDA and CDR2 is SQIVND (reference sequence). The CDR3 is CASSNTPGNSPLHF.

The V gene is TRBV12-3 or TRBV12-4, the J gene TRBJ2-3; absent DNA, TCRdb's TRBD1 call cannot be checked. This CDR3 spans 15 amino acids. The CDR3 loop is CASSTGPQSTDTQYF.

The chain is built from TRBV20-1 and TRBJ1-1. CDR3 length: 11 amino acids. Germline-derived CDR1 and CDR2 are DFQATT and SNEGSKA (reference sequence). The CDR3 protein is CSAKGGTEAFF.

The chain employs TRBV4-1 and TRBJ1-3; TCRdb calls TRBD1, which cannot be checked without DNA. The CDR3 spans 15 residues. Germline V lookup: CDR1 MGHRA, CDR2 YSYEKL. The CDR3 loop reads CASSQGPGTGNTIYF.

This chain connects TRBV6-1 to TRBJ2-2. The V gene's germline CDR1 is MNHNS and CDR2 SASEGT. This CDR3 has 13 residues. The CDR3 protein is CASSERRTGELFF.

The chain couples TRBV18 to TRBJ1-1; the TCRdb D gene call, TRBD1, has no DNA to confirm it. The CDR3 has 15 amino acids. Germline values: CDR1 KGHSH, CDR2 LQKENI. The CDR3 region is CASSPLGGRGTEAFF.

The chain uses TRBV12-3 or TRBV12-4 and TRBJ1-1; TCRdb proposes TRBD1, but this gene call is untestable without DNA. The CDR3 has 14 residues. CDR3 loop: CASSFNGGQTVAFF.

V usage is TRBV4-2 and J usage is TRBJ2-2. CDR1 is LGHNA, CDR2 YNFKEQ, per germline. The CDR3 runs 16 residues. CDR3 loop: CASSPDRSGNTGELFF.

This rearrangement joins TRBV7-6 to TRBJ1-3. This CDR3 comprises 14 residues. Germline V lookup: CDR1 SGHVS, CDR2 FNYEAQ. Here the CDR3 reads CASSSTESGNTIYF.

CDR3 in amino acids: CASSVVGRLAGATTDTQYF. This chain links TRBV9 with TRBJ2-3; the D call from TCRdb, TRBD2, cannot be confirmed without DNA. Germline CDR1 SGDLS, CDR2 YYNGEE. The CDR3 spans 19 residues.

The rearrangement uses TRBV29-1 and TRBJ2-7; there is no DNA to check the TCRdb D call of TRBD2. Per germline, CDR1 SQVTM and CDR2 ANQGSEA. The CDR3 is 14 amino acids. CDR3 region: CSVEVSIAGDEQYF.

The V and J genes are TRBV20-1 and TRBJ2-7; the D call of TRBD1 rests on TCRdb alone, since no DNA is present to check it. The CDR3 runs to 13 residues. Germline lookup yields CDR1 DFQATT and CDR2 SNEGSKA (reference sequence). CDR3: CSARAGTAYEQYF.

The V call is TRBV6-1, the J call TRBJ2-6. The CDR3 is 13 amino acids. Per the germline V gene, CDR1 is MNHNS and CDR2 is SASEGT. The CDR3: CATTRSGANVLTF.

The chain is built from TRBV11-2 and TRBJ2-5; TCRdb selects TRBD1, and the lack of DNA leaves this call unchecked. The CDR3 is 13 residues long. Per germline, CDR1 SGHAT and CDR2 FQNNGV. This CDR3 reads CASSGTGVGTQYF.